Included here is one T cell receptor beta chain sequence, with context. This sample stems from a study of blood T cell repertoires in COVID-19. Study-level information: In each case, the material was cDNA or gDNA derived from T cells, B-cell-depleted T cells, or PBMCs.

Germline CDR1 and CDR2: SGDLS and YYNGEE. CDR3 length: 15 amino acids. V was clipped by 3 bases and J by 6 bases; unmatched bases: 6. Profiling relied on immunoSEQ multiplex PCR, and the TCRdb table lists in-frame clones only, not all of them. The repertoire holds some 150,000 clones, with more than 80% as singletons. Sequencing input: PBMCs or T cells enriched from blood (not recorded which). The TCR originated in a woman aged 18-35 years who had been exposed to COVID-19. The V gene is TRBV9, the J gene TRBJ2-7; TRBD2 matches at 13 bases. CDR3: CASSEATSGRVEQYF. The CDR3 coding sequence is TGTGCCAGCAGCGAGGCCACTAGCGGGAGGGTCGAGCAGTACTTC. Full variable domain (missing parts from reference TRBV9 and TRBJ2-7): DSGVTQTPKHLITATGQRVTLRCSPRSGDLSVYWYQQSLDQGLQFLIQYYNGEERAKGNILERFSAQQFPDLHSELNLSSLELGDSALYFCASSEATSGRVEQYFGPGTRLTVT.